In this sample, the clone carrying this T cell receptor beta chain turned up many times. Its antigen is not identified. The germline gives CDR1 DFQATT, CDR2 SNEGSKA (reference sequence). CDR3 length equals 16 residues. Graves' hyperthyroidism is called stable when ophthalmopathy does not progress within 18 months. The source material, RNA transcripts, was used to amplify TCR beta CDR3 regions. RT-PCR in the first round (using the HTBI primer set) targeted the TCR CDR3. TCRdb independently ran MiXCR on the multiplex PCR reads; one entry per CDR3 protein. This table has a few hundred thousand distinct CDR3 sequences, 15% to 18% appearing once. The source of the sample is a study of T cells in Graves' hyperthyroidism and ophthalmopathy. Across the whole study: Peripheral blood was obtained at initial diagnosis, preceding any treatment. Study results and limitations: Blood also held most thyroid clonotypes expanded beyond 0.001. From stable hyperthyroidism, ophthalmopathy was separated by a 13 V-J model.

What was sequenced was blood. This receptor was taken from a woman aged 25 to 45 with Graves' hyperthyroidism. The chain joins TRBV20-1 to TRBJ2-7; TRBD1 agrees at 12 bases. The CDR3 nucleotides read TGCAGCGGGACAGGGGGCCTTTACACTTCCTCCTACGAGCAGTACTTC. Translation gives CSGTGGLYTSSYEQYF.